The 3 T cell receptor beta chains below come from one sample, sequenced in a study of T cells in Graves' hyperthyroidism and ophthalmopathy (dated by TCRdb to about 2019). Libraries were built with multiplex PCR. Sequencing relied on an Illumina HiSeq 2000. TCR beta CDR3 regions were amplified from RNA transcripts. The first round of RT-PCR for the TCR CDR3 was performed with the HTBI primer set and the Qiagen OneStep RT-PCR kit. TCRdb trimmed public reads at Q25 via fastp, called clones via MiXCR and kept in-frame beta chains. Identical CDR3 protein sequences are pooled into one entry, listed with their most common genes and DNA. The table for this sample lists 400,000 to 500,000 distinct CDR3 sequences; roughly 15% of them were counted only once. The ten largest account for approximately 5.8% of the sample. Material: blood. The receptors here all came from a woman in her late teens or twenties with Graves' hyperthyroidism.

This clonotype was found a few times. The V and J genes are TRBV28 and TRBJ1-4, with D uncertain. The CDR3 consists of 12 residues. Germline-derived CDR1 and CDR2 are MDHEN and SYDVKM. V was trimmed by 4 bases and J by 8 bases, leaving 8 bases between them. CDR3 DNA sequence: TGTGCCAGCAGTTCGAAGCGGGAAAAACTGTTTTTT. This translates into CASSSKREKLFF.

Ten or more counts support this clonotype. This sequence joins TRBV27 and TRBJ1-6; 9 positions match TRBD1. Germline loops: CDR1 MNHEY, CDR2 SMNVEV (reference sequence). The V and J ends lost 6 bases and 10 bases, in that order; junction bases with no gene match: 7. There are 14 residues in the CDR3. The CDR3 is CASRWTGEGSPLHF. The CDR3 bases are TGTGCCAGCAGGTGGACAGGGGAAGGATCACCCCTCCACTTT.

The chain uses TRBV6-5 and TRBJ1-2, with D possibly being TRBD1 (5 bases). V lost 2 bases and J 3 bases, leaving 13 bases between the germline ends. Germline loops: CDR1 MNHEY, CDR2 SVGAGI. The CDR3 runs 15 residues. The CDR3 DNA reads TGTGCCAGCAGTTACCCTGGGGGAGTCGACTATGGCTACACCTTC. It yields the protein CASSYPGGVDYGYTF.